Below are 13 T cell receptor beta chains sequenced from a single sample in a study of T cell responses to AZD1222 COVID-19 vaccine (TCRdb year 2021). The time point label, as the study defines it: about 28 days (+/-7) after the second vaccine dose. The protocol used for the library was the immunoSEQ multiplex PCR assay. TCRdb provides this immuneACCESS table in a form limited to in-frame rearrangements. Some clones are lacking; in checked studies, under half of them reflect an unresolved V gene, and why the rest are absent is not known. Counted in this sample were some 130,000 clones; approximately 91% of them appeared once. Clones ranked in the top ten supply 0.9% to 1.2% of the sample. The sequencing used peripheral blood, collected 28 days after the second AZD1222 dose. The receptor set was obtained from an adult who received the AZD1222 COVID-19 vaccine.

This chain uses TRBV18 with TRBJ1-2; possibly TRBD1 for D (5 bases). Germline V gives CDR1 KGHSH, CDR2 LQKENI. Trimming shortened V by 5 bases and J by 5 bases, and 12 bases separated the two germline ends. This CDR3 has 13 residues. The DNA for the CDR3 is TGTGCCAGCTCATTCACAGGCCGGTATGGCTACACCTTC. The encoded protein is CASSFTGRYGYTF.

The chain carries TRBV18 and TRBJ1-2, with D possibly TRBD1 on 6 matching bases. CDR3 length: 14 amino acids. V was trimmed by 2 bases and J by 3 bases, leaving 10 bases between them. Germline CDR1 reads KGHSH; CDR2 reads LQKENI. CDR3 protein: CASSPADSHYGYTF. CDR3 DNA: TGTGCCAGCTCACCAGCGGACAGTCACTATGGCTACACCTTC.

CDR3 sequence (DNA): TGTGCCAGCTCACTCCAAGGGTTTGATGAAAAACTGTTTTTT. This sequence encodes CASSLQGFDEKLFF. The V gene is TRBV18, the J gene TRBJ1-4, with no clear D. The germline V gene encodes CDR1 KGHSH and CDR2 LQKENI. CDR3 length: 14 amino acids. The germline V and J ends were trimmed by 4 bases and 6 bases, with 12 bases remaining between them.

The V and J genes are TRBV6-1 and TRBJ2-5, with D possibly called TRBD1 or TRBD2 (5 bases each). Trimming removed 3 bases at V and 0 bases at J, with 8 bases between. The CDR3 consists of 14 residues. CDR1 and CDR2 (germline): MNHNS, SASEGT. CDR3 loop: CASSERGHQETQYF. The CDR3 DNA reads as TGTGCCAGCAGTGAGAGGGGCCACCAAGAGACCCAGTACTTC.

This CDR3 is CASSYSPAVPYEQYF. The CDR3 nucleotides are TGTGCCAGCAGTTACAGCCCAGCCGTCCCTTACGAGCAGTACTTC. The chain recombines TRBV6-2 or TRBV6-3 with TRBJ2-7; D uncertain. CDR1 and CDR2 from the germline V gene are MNHEY and SVGEGT. V shed 2 bases and J shed 4 bases, with 15 bases lying between them. CDR3 length: 15 amino acids.

The chain uses TRBV18 and TRBJ2-1, with 13 bases that match TRBD2. The CDR3 is 15 residues long. J gave up 6 bases and V 2 bases, and 1 base lay outside the gene matches. Germline lookup yields CDR1 KGHSH and CDR2 LQKENI. CDR3 sequence reads: CASSPGLAGVNEQFF. CDR3 in DNA: TGTGCCAGCTCACCAGGACTAGCGGGAGTCAATGAGCAGTTCTTC.

The chain uses TRBV5-1 and TRBJ1-4; 9 bases agree with TRBD1. The CDR3 sequence is 15 residues long. With 4 bases clipped from V and 5 bases from J, the junction kept 6 bases outside the gene matches. Germline V CDR1 and CDR2: SGHRS, YFSETQ. In nucleotides, the CDR3 is TGCGCCAGCAGCCATCACGGGACAGGGAATGAAAAACTGTTTTTT. As protein: CASSHHGTGNEKLFF.

The V call is TRBV2, the J call TRBJ1-1; D is unresolved. The CDR3 contains 12 residues. Germline assignment: CDR1 SNHLY and CDR2 FYNNEI. Trimming removed 2 bases at V and 5 bases at J, with 6 bases between. The DNA for the CDR3 is TGTGCCAGCAGTGAAAGGAAAACTGAAGCTTTCTTT. It codes for CASSERKTEAFF.

V is TRBV7-9 and J is TRBJ1-1, with 9 positions matching TRBD1. V was pared by 5 bases and J by 3 bases, with 4 bases of the junction left unmatched. The germline gives CDR1 SEHNR, CDR2 FQNEAQ (reference sequence). The CDR3 covers 14 residues. As DNA, the CDR3 is TGTGCCAGCAGCCCAGGGACAGGGTACACTGAAGCTTTCTTT. Protein: CASSPGTGYTEAFF.

With regard to this clone: Relative to the germline gene, one junction end is altered; a read error may explain this. V gene TRBV10-3 combines with J gene TRBJ2-2, with D perhaps TRBD1 (5 bases). Germline CDR1 reads ENHRY; CDR2 reads SYGVKD. The CDR3 extends over 14 amino acids. The CDR3 DNA reads TGTACCATCAGCCCAGGACAGAACACCGGGGAGCTGTTTTTT. Protein sequence: CTISPGQNTGELFF.

V is TRBV5-6 and J is TRBJ1-5; 8 bases align to TRBD1. J gave up 9 bases and V 3 bases, and 11 bases lay outside the gene matches. The CDR3 runs 15 residues. Germline lookup yields CDR1 SGHDT and CDR2 YYEEEE. The CDR3 DNA follows: TGTGCCAGCAGCTCGCATGACAGGGGTCGGCGGCCCCAGCATTTT. Amino acids: CASSSHDRGRRPQHF.

The gene calls are TRBV5-7 and TRBJ1-2, with D possibly matching TRBD1 (5 bases). TRBV5-7 is an open reading frame whose function is uncertain. The CDR3 extends over 15 amino acids. V dropped 5 bases and J dropped 3 bases, with 17 bases sitting between them. The CDR3 bases are TGTGCCAGCAGACCCCAGGAACTAGGGGACTATGGCTACACCTTC. Amino acids: CASRPQELGDYGYTF.

The CDR3, as DNA: TGTGCCAGCAGGAGTGACAGGGGGCTCACTGAAGCTTTCTTT. Protein product: CASRSDRGLTEAFF. The genes are TRBV6-5 and TRBJ1-1, with 10 bases matching TRBD1. The V gene end was trimmed by 6 bases and the J gene end by 4 bases; junction bases not matched to a gene: 5. Germline V lookup: CDR1 MNHEY, CDR2 SVGAGI. CDR3 size: 14 residues.